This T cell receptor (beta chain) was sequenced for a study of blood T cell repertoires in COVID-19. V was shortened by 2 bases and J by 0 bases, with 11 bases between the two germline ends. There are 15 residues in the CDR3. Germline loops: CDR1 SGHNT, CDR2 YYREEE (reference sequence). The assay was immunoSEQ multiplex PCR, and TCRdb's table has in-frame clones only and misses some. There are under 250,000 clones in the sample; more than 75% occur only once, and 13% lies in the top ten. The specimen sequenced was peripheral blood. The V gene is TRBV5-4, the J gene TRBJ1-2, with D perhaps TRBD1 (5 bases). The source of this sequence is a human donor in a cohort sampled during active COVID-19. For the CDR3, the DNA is TGTGCCAGCAGCTTCTCGATAGGGGCTAACTATGGCTACACCTTC. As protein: CASSFSIGANYGYTF.